This T cell receptor beta chain was identified during a study of vaccination effects on CD4 cells after COVID-19 (dated by TCRdb to between 2020 and 2023). For context, the study as a whole: Across the study, the median time from the second dose to post-vaccine sampling was 72 days (range 14 to 241). In the study, cultures from other donors were sequenced using the Oncomine TCR Beta short-read assay on an Illumina iSeq 100. The study compared SARS-CoV-2 spike-specific CD4+ TCR repertoires before and after mRNA vaccination in COVID-19 convalescent patients and infection-naive vaccine recipients. Altogether, some ten COVID-19 convalescent patients and a few SARS-CoV-2-naive healthy vaccine recipients made up the full study.

In the ViraFEST assay, PBMC were stimulated with viral peptide pools, and TCR sequencing was then used to find antigen-specific CD4+ T cell clonotypes based on their expansion. After around ten days of culture, CD4+ T cells were isolated with the EasySep CD4+ T cell isolation kit. Participants received two doses of either the BNT162b2 or the mRNA-1273 mRNA SARS-CoV-2 vaccine. The absence of prior SARS-CoV-2 infection in healthy vaccine recipients was confirmed by negative nucleocapsid antibodies before and after vaccination. Some 2 million PBMC per well were cultured with roughly 10 ug/ml peptides in IMDM containing 5% human AB serum, about 9.7 IU/ml IL-2 and gentamicin. Half of the culture medium was replaced with fresh IL-2-containing medium on days 3 and 7. Unless otherwise noted, each peptide stimulation condition was cultured in triplicate wells. PBMC were separated from whole blood using Ficoll-Paque Plus gradient centrifugation and were then either cryopreserved at -140C or used fresh. The spike proteins of SARS-CoV-2 and of the common cold coronaviruses HCoV-NL63, HCoV-OC43 and HCoV-229E were spanned by overlapping peptide pools. The QIAamp micro DNA kit was used to extract genomic DNA from the cultured CD4+ T cells.

Taken from cysteine to phenylalanine, the CDR3 has 18 residues. The CDR3 DNA has 54 bases and is translated from base 1. Unmatched junction bases come to 14, with V trimmed by 6 bases and J by 5 bases. The germline V gene (reference sequence) supplies CDR1 MNHEY and CDR2 SMNVEV. Receptor amplification or capture employed the immunoSEQ multiplex PCR assay. DNA from the cultured, isolated CD4+ T cells was subjected to TCR beta CDR3 sequencing. Under the source paper's analysis protocol: Non-productive TCR sequences were removed, reads were trimmed to the CDR3 region, and CDR3s of at least 7 amino acids were retained. Antigen-specific clonotypes were identified with the MANAFEST web app by comparing expansion in peptide wells against reference cultures. For clones to be considered positive, expansion at FDR<0.05 versus reference and all other wells, an odds ratio above 5, and a frequency above 0.1% in two replicate wells were required. A clonotype was called cross-reactive if it was significantly expanded both in SARS-CoV-2 spike wells and in at least one common cold coronavirus spike condition. Using the stringdist R package, CDR3 similarity was measured by Levenshtein distance, and unrooted trees were constructed with ape in R 3.6.1. The immuneACCESS repertoire file appears here via TCRdb, limited to in-frame rearrangements. These files lack a portion of the clones; in checked studies, under half of the deficit traces to unresolved V genes, and the cause of the others is not known. V, J and clone size derive from that table, while D and trimming were established from the DNA sequence. In all, the sample holds over 25,000 clones, and roughly four fifths of those were seen once. Roughly 15% of the sample is held by the ten biggest clonotypes.

A note on this clone: Its cognate antigen has yet to be identified. Per-base qualities were not stored, and no clone one base away is much larger.

What the work shows at the level of the full study, not this receptor alone: In healthy vaccine recipients, vaccine-induced clones were almost all SARS-CoV-2 mono-reactive, with only 1 of 255 being cross-reactive with common cold coronaviruses. The study was limited by a small number of convalescent patients and lacked early post-infection timepoints. Both infection-induced and vaccine-induced clones contracted markedly at late post-vaccination timepoints, which is consistent with waning T cell responses.

The receptor was isolated from a human donor who received a COVID-19 vaccine. Source: CD4+ T cells from PBMCs cultured with HCoV-229E spike peptides, taken after COVID-19 vaccination. The sample's cell subset or site label is to be understood as: HCoV-229E spike overlapping peptide pool stimulation. This sequence uses TRBV27 and TRBJ1-6, and 9 junctional nucleotides match TRBD1. This receptor carries the CDR3 CASRLRGQGVFNNSPLHF. The nucleotide sequence is given as TGTGCCAGCAGGCTAAGGGGACAGGGCGTTTTTAATAATTCACCCCTCCACTTT.